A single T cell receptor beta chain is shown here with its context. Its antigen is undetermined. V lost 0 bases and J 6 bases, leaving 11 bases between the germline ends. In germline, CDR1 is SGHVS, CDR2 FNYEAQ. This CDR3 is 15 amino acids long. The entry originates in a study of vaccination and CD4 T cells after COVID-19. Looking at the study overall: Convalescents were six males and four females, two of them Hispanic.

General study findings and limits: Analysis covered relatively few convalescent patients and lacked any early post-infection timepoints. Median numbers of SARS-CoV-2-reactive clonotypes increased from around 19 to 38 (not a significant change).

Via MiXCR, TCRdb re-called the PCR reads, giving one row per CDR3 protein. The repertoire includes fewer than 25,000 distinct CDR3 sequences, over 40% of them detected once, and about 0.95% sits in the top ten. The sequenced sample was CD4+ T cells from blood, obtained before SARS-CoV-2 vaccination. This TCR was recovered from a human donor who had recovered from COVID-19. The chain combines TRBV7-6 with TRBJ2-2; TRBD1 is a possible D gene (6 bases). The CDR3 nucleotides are TGTGCCAGCAGCTTAGCCGGACAGTCTCCCGGGGAGCTGTTTTTT. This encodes CASSLAGQSPGELFF.